The T cell receptor (beta chain) under discussion was sequenced for a study of blood T cell repertoires in COVID-19. The CDR3 length is 13 residues. The ends were cut back, 8 bases at V and 3 bases at J, with 16 bases in the middle. CDR1 is SQVTM, CDR2 ANQGSEA, per germline. TCRdb's table, derived via immunoSEQ multiplex PCR, lists solely in-frame clones and lacks some. The profile shows roughly 300,000 clones, around 84% of them singletons. Everyone who took part was roughly 18 to 90 years old, and they came from 24 US areas. Donors in Cohort 3 counted as recovered after two negative PCRs, clearance, or symptom resolution.

This chain connects TRBV29-1 to TRBJ1-1; D remains ambiguous. Sequenced: PBMCs or T cells enriched from blood (not recorded which). This sequence was found in a woman in her fifties or sixties who had recovered from COVID-19. The CDR3 region has the DNA TGCAGCCCCCCCCGGGGTGGGGACACTGAAGCTTTCTTT. Translated: CSPPRGGDTEAFF.